This TCR beta chain was retrieved from a study of shared clonotypes between healthy human individuals. Using immunoSEQ multiplex PCR, the repertoire was profiled, and TCRdb retains in-frame clones only, with some absent. Of about 2 million clones listed, approximately 95% are singletons. CD45RO-negative, CCR7-positively selected cells formed the naive CD8 fraction, excluding terminally differentiated effector memory CD45RA+ cells. Recent acute infections and vaccinations were absent in the healthy HIV-negative adult donors. The CDR3 is 15 amino acids. The germline V gene has CDR1 LNHDA and CDR2 SQIVND (reference sequence). V was clipped by 5 bases and J by 5 bases; unmatched bases: 11.

This TCR derives from a young man in good health. The chain employs TRBV19 and TRBJ1-1; 7 nucleotides line up with TRBD1. Sequencing input: naive CD8+ T cells sorted from blood. CDR3 loop: CASSPPGQRDTEAFF. CDR3 in DNA: TGTGCCAGTAGTCCCCCGGGACAGAGGGATACTGAAGCTTTCTTT.